These T cell receptor beta chains were read from a single sample in a study of cytomegalovirus exposure and HLA in healthy donors. TCRdb's table, derived via immunoSEQ multiplex PCR, lists solely in-frame clones and lacks some. The profile covers some 150,000 clones, with roughly two thirds appearing a single time and around 2.8% taken by the ten largest. The sequenced sample consisted of PBMCs. Receptors were obtained from a woman younger than 45 in good health and CMV-seronegative. The CDR3 runs from the conserved cysteine through the conserved F or W. Fields, in order: clone size, J gene, D gene, V gene, CDR3 protein, CDR3 DNA. The D gene is left open where the match is weak. A row's size may be missing; if present it is once, few, many or a size class.

. | TRBJ2-7 | . | TRBV28 | CASSLRGPSTYEQYF | TGTGCCAGCAGTTTACGGGGTCCCTCCACCTACGAGCAGTACTTC
. | TRBJ2-6 | . | TRBV19 | CASSLRGAGANVLTF | TGTGCCAGTAGTCTCAGGGGAGCTGGGGCCAACGTCCTGACTTTC
. | TRBJ2-7 | . | TRBV14 | CASALAPWEQYF | TGTGCCAGCGCCCTAGCGCCCTGGGAGCAGTACTTC
. | TRBJ1-1 | . | TRBV2 | CASSEVREMNTEAFF | TGTGCCAGCAGTGAAGTGCGGGAAATGAACACTGAAGCTTTCTTT
. | TRBJ2-5 | TRBD1 | TRBV6-4 | CASSEGTGDQETQYF | TGTGCCAGCAGTGAAGGGACAGGTGACCAAGAGACCCAGTACTTC
. | TRBJ2-7 | . | TRBV7-9 | CASSLYTDYEQYF | TGTGCCAGCAGCTTGTACACCGACTACGAGCAGTACTTC
. | TRBJ2-7 | . | TRBV30 | CAWMGGGAYEQYF | TGTGCCTGGATGGGTGGTGGGGCCTACGAGCAGTACTTC
. | TRBJ2-3 | TRBD2 | TRBV4-3 | CASSRSGVVDTQYF | TGCGCCAGCAGTCGTAGCGGGGTCGTAGATACGCAGTATTTT
. | TRBJ2-7 | . | TRBV5-4 | CASSLETGSHSSYEQYF | TGTGCCAGCAGCTTGGAAACAGGGAGTCACAGCTCCTACGAGCAGTACTTC
few | TRBJ1-1 | TRBD1 | TRBV7-2 | CASSLERFGGGAGTEAFF | TGTGCCAGCAGCTTAGAGCGCTTTGGAGGGGGCGCGGGCACTGAAGCTTTCTTT
. | TRBJ2-3 | TRBD2 | TRBV6-5 | CASSPTSADTDTQYF | TGTGCCAGCAGCCCCACTAGCGCCGACACAGATACGCAGTATTTT
. | TRBJ2-1 | . | TRBV6-1 | CASSEQLLNYNEQFF | TGTGCCAGCAGTGAACAACTCCTTAACTACAATGAGCAGTTCTTC
. | TRBJ2-1 | TRBD1 | TRBV29-1 | CSAVVGGTGGGNEQFF | TGCAGCGCCGTGGTCGGAGGGACAGGGGGCGGGAATGAGCAGTTCTTC
few | TRBJ1-6 | TRBD1 | TRBV5-1 | CASSLVDRDNSPLHF | TGCGCCAGCAGCTTGGTGGACAGGGATAATTCACCCCTCCACTTT
. | TRBJ2-3 | . | TRBV4-3 | CASSQEPGWRDTQYF | TGCGCCAGCAGCCAAGAGCCAGGGTGGAGAGATACGCAGTATTTT
. | TRBJ1-3 | . | TRBV19 | CASSFGEANTIYF | TGTGCCAGTAGCTTCGGGGAGGCAAACACCATATATTTT
. | TRBJ2-1 | . | TRBV2 | CASSELEKRSSEQFF | TGTGCCAGCAGTGAATTGGAAAAGCGGTCTAGTGAGCAGTTCTTC
. | TRBJ2-5 | . | TRBV29-1 | CSVPTGVGETQYF | TGCAGCGTACCAACGGGGGTGGGAGAGACCCAGTACTTC
. | TRBJ1-1 | . | TRBV4-2 | CASSQGQPGTEAFF | TGTGCCAGCAGCCAAGGTCAGCCAGGCACTGAAGCTTTCTTT
few | TRBJ2-3 | TRBD1 | TRBV18 | CASSPPGTAREYF | TGTGCCAGCTCACCACCGGGGACAGCCCGTGAGTATTTT